Sequencing of this T cell receptor beta chain was carried out in a study of T cell responses to AZD1222 COVID-19 vaccine (dated by TCRdb to about 2021). Broadly, across the study: TCR sequencing covered more than 230 trial participants: 200 to 220 given two doses of AZD1222 and 26 given two doses of MenACWY control vaccine. Trial participants were enrolled into age subgroups of 18-55, 56-69 and 70-plus years, which contained about 160, 30 and 59 TCR-sequenced participants, respectively.

The CDR3 regions of human TCRbeta chains were analyzed by immunosequencing. As for the authors' bioinformatics: TCRs in the repertoires were compared against a reference library of SARS-CoV-2-specific TCRs that had been generated with the MIRA antigen-specificity platform. Breadth was defined as the fraction of unique TCRs that were SARS-CoV-2-associated, and depth was defined as the fraction of total T cells that were SARS-CoV-2-associated. Using the MIRA data, each spike-specific TCR was assigned both to the spike region to which the TCR was reactive and to a CD4 or CD8 class. Log10-transformed breadth and depth values were compared by one-way ANOVA with Sidak's multiple comparisons tests. This is the immuneACCESS table as TCRdb keeps it, with only in-frame sequences that have V and J called. A part of the clones is gone; compared with another copy, unresolved V genes explain less than half, and the rest is unexplained. That table gives V, J and clone size, and the DNA gave D and trimming. This sample comprises 110,000 to 150,000 clones, around 92% of them detected only once. The top ten clonotypes cover 2.5% to 4% of the sample.

Looking up the germline V gene yields CDR1 SNHLY and CDR2 FYNNEI. Trimming at the junction amounts to 5 bases on V and 5 bases on J, and the germline ends lie 10 bases apart. Measured from the cysteine to the phenylalanine, the CDR3 is 13 residues long. Here the CDR3 DNA is all that survives: 39 bases in frame from base 1. General study outcomes and caveats: The 56-69-year group was small, and its depth increase did not reach significance, likely because of low power. Conclusions about previously exposed vaccinees were limited because only six AZD1222 recipients were SARS-CoV-2 seropositive at baseline. Participants were mostly white British and included more females than males, and it was suggested by the authors that clonal diversity may have been underestimated. Reportedly, close to half of the unique spike-specific TCRs recognized epitopes lying outside the regions that are mutated in the B.1.351 and B.1.1.7 variants. Vaccine-associated CD4 TCRs spanned the whole spike protein, with dominant responses in regions 160-218 and 743-854. Spike-specific TCR breadth and depth rose significantly after two AZD1222 doses compared with day 0 and with MenACWY recipients. Because no samples from the day 14 peak response were available, repertoires could be characterized only after the peak T cell response.

The sample's time point label, decoded: about 28 days (+/-7) after the second vaccine dose. AZD1222 recipients with second doses at about 4 weeks or about 12 weeks were pooled, because spike-specific TCR depth and breadth did not differ between schedules. The vaccinee samples were drawn from two UK trials, COV001 and COV002, one of which was a single-blind randomized controlled phase 2/3 trial testing AZD1222 (ChAdOx1 nCoV-19) in healthy adults. Trial participant PBMC samples were collected at day 0 and day 28 after the second dose for TCRbeta chain sequencing. For this clone: This clone's antigen is unknown. Base qualities are missing; no much larger clone stands one base away.

This TCR came from an adult who received the AZD1222 COVID-19 vaccine. Recombination linked TRBV2 to TRBJ1-5, with no confident D gene call. This sample comprised peripheral blood, obtained 28 days after the second AZD1222 dose. The nucleotide sequence reads as follows: TGTGCCAGCAGTCTGTTTGAAGATCAGCCCCAGCATTTT. This codes for CASSLFEDQPQHF. With the portions outside the CDR3 filled from the reference TRBV2 and TRBJ1-5 genes, the complete variable region becomes EPEVTQTPSHQVTQMGQEVILRCVPISNHLYFYWYRQILGQKVEFLVSFYNNEISEKSEIFDDQFSVERPDGSNFTLKIRSTKLEDSAMYFCASSLFEDQPQHFGDGTRLSIL.